The 18 T cell receptor beta chains below were found in one sample sequenced in a study of patients and donors after allogeneic stem cell transplantation. TCRdb fed the RT-PCR reads into MiXCR, producing one record per CDR3 protein. The profile shows approximately 220,000 distinct CDR3 sequences, about 37% of them singletons. Sequencing used blood, either unsorted or a sorted T cell fraction (not recorded which). All receptors derive from a human donor who was either an allogeneic HSCT recipient or a stem cell or donor lymphocyte infusion donor (not recorded which). It is not recorded whose cells these are; they may come from a transplant donor.

The chain links TRBV25-1 to TRBJ1-5, with D hard to call. V lost 3 bases and J lost 2, with 5 bases in between. CDR1 is MGHDK, CDR2 SYGVNS, per germline. CDR3 length equals 13 residues. CDR3 coding DNA: TGTGCCAGCAGTGATGGGGGCAATCAGCCCCAGCATTTT. Its protein is CASSDGGNQPQHF.

The rearrangement joins TRBV4-1 to TRBJ2-1; D is unresolved. The germline V gene has CDR1 MGHRA and CDR2 YSYEKL. The CDR3 has 11 residues. The V end lost 0 bases, the J end lost 13 bases, and 7 bases lay between the germline ends. CDR3 nucleotide sequence: TGCGCCAGCAGCCAAGAGCGCCTACAGTTCTTC. This gives the protein CASSQERLQFF.

This clonotype showed up just a few times. The V gene is TRBV12-3 or TRBV12-4, the J gene TRBJ1-1; 7 nucleotides match TRBD1. The CDR3 contains 15 residues. V shed 6 bases, J shed 0 bases, and the junction held 7 bases outside the gene matches. Here the CDR3 reads CASSPQGTVNTEAFF. The CDR3 DNA follows: TGTGCCAGCAGCCCACAGGGGACTGTGAACACTGAAGCTTTCTTT.

The CDR3 loop reads CASSQGTAPIETLHF. The CDR3 bases are TGCGCCAGCAGCCAAGGGACAGCCCCAATTGAGACCCTCCACTTT. The rearrangement joins TRBV4-3 to TRBJ1-6, with D tentatively TRBD1 (6 bases). V was pared by 1 base and J by 14 bases, with 18 bases between. Germline CDR1 is LGHNA and CDR2 is YSLEER. CDR3 length: 15 amino acids.

The rearrangement links TRBV10-3 to TRBJ1-6; 10 bases align to TRBD1. This CDR3 contains 15 residues. From germline, CDR1 is ENHRY and CDR2 SYGVKD. The V and J ends lost 4 bases and 7 bases, in that order; junction bases with no gene match: 4. In DNA form, the CDR3 reads TGTGCCATCAGTGGGACAGGGGGGGAGAATTCACCCCTCCACTTT. Protein: CAISGTGGENSPLHF.

The sample holds a few counts of this clonotype. The V call is TRBV3-1, the J call TRBJ1-2; unclear D gene. Trimming left V 2 bases short and J 2 bases short, with 9 bases between. The V gene's germline CDR1 is LGHDT and CDR2 YNNKEL (reference sequence). The CDR3 spans 14 residues. The CDR3 sequence is CASSQPDGNYGYTF. CDR3 nucleotide sequence: TGTGCCAGCAGCCAACCGGACGGGAACTATGGCTACACCTTC.

This clonotype was seen a few times. The rearrangement uses TRBV20-1 and TRBJ2-7; 8 nucleotides match TRBD1. The CDR3 spans 13 residues. Looked up from germline, CDR1 is DFQATT and CDR2 is SNEGSKA (reference sequence). Trimming took 5 bases from V and 2 from J; bases not matched to a gene: 5. The CDR3 spells CSASWTGPYEQYF. The CDR3 nucleotides are TGCAGTGCTTCATGGACAGGGCCCTACGAGCAGTACTTC.

This clonotype turned up a few times. V usage is TRBV11-1 and J usage is TRBJ1-2; tentative D call: TRBD1 (6 bases). Trimming took off 3 bases at V and 4 bases at J, with 9 bases between the two ends. Germline lookup yields CDR1 SGHAT and CDR2 FQDESV (reference sequence). The CDR3 runs to 13 residues. CDR3 sequence reads: CASSLTGVYGYTF. CDR3 DNA sequence: TGTGCCAGCAGCTTGACAGGAGTCTATGGCTACACCTTC. Using reference TRBV11-1 and TRBJ1-2 for the parts outside the CDR3, the full variable domain is EAEVAQSPRYKITEKSQAVAFWCDPISGHATLYWYRQILGQGPELLVQFQDESVVDDSQLPKDRFSAERLKGVDSTLKIQPAELGDSAMYLCASSLTGVYGYTFGSGTRLTVV.

The chain employs TRBV5-5 and TRBJ1-2; no firm D call. V lost 1 base to trimming and J lost 0 bases, with 16 bases between them. This CDR3 spans 17 amino acids. Germline V gene sequence: CDR1 SGHKS, CDR2 YYEKEE (reference sequence). CDR3 nucleotides: TGTGCCAGCAGCTTGAATTTATGGGCGGTGTCTAACTATGGCTACACCTTC. Translated: CASSLNLWAVSNYGYTF. The whole variable domain, remainder taken from reference TRBV5-5 and TRBJ1-2, is DAGVTQSPTHLIKTRGQQVTLRCSPISGHKSVSWYQQVLGQGPQFIFQYYEKEERGRGNFPDRFSARQFPNYSSELNVNALLLGDSALYLCASSLNLWAVSNYGYTFGSGTRLTVV.

This clonotype appeared a few times. This rearrangement joins TRBV2 to TRBJ2-7; D gene uncertain. The germline gives CDR1 SNHLY, CDR2 FYNNEI. V was cut by 9 bases and J by 2 bases, with 11 bases left in between. The CDR3 consists of 12 residues. CDR3 protein: CASKTGAYEQYF. CDR3 DNA sequence: TGTGCCAGTAAGACTGGGGCCTACGAGCAGTACTTC.

Only a few counts were recorded for this clonotype. The rearrangement joins TRBV10-3 to TRBJ2-3, with 10 bases lining up with TRBD1. The CDR3 consists of 17 residues. The V gene end was trimmed by 8 bases and the J gene end by 3 bases; junction bases not matched to a gene: 14. Germline assignment: CDR1 ENHRY and CDR2 SYGVKD. For the CDR3, the DNA is TGTGCCATCGGCGGGGTTATACCGGGACAGGGGACAGATACGCAGTATTTT. Its translation: CAIGGVIPGQGTDTQYF.

This clonotype occurred a few times. This rearrangement joins TRBV20-1 to TRBJ1-6; no clear D gene. The CDR3 loop spans 11 amino acids. Per germline, CDR1 DFQATT and CDR2 SNEGSKA (reference sequence). The ends were cut back, 6 bases at V and 12 bases at J, with 12 bases in the middle. Here the CDR3 reads CSAVSPGPLHF. The CDR3 coding sequence is TGCAGTGCCGTCTCCCCGGGACCCCTCCACTTT.

Only a few counts were recorded for this clonotype. This chain connects TRBV5-1 to TRBJ1-1, with D tentatively TRBD1 (6 bases). The V end lost 6 bases, the J end lost 4 bases, and 19 bases lay between the germline ends. This CDR3 has 15 amino acids. The germline V gene has CDR1 SGHRS and CDR2 YFSETQ. In nucleotides, the CDR3 is TGCGCCAGCACTCTGACCAGGGGAAAAGGCACTGAAGCTTTCTTT. It codes for CASTLTRGKGTEAFF.

CDR3 in amino acids: CASSQEHRDYNSPLHF. The CDR3 coding sequence is TGTGCCAGCAGCCAAGAACACAGGGATTATAATTCACCCCTCCACTTT. The chain is built from TRBV3-1 and TRBJ1-6; possibly TRBD1 for D (6 bases). Trimming pared 0 bases from V and 4 bases from J, leaving 10 bases between. The CDR3 spans 16 residues. Germline assignment: CDR1 LGHDT and CDR2 YNNKEL (reference sequence).

The chain combines TRBV20-1 with TRBJ2-1; TRBD2 aligns across 10 bases. The CDR3 contains 15 residues. The germline gives CDR1 DFQATT, CDR2 SNEGSKA (reference sequence). V trimming: 5 bases; J trimming: 0 bases; junction bases outside the gene matches: 4. The CDR3 DNA is TGCAGTGCTGGAGCGGGGGGGAGCTCCTACAATGAGCAGTTCTTC. Amino acids: CSAGAGGSSYNEQFF.

This chain uses TRBV6-5 with TRBJ2-7; D may correspond to TRBD1 or TRBD2 (5 bases each). CDR1 and CDR2 (germline): MNHEY, SVGAGI. This CDR3 has 15 amino acids. V dropped 1 base and J dropped 2 bases, with 12 bases sitting between them. CDR3 residues: CASSYYGMGAYEQYF. The CDR3 region has the DNA TGTGCCAGCAGTTACTATGGGATGGGGGCCTACGAGCAGTACTTC.

This chain links TRBV28 with TRBJ1-5, with D unclear. V lost 5 bases and J lost 2, with 10 bases in between. This CDR3 is built from 14 residues. CDR1 and CDR2 from the germline V gene are MDHEN and SYDVKM. This CDR3 reads CASSRHFGNQPQHF. The DNA of the CDR3 is TGTGCCAGCAGTCGTCACTTCGGCAATCAGCCCCAGCATTTT. The variable domain in full, with the rest retrieved from reference TRBV28 and TRBJ1-5, is DVKVTQSSRYLVKRTGEKVFLECVQDMDHENMFWYRQDPGLGLRLIYFSYDVKMKEKGDIPEGYSVSREKKERFSLILESASTNQTSMYLCASSRHFGNQPQHFGDGTRLSIL.

This clonotype was picked up a small number of times. The rearrangement links TRBV6-5 to TRBJ1-6, with D tentatively TRBD1 (6 bases). The V and J ends lost 7 bases and 8 bases respectively, with 12 bases between them. The germline CDR1 and CDR2 sequences are MNHEY and SVGAGI. This CDR3 is 13 amino acids long. CDR3 sequence: CASTGGRDSPLHF. The CDR3 DNA is TGTGCCAGCACTGGGGGGCGGGATTCACCCCTCCACTTT.